The rows below give T cell receptor beta chains drawn from one sample of a study of shared clonotypes between healthy human individuals. TCRdb's table, derived via immunoSEQ multiplex PCR, lists solely in-frame clones and lacks some. The top ten clones hold around 2% of a sample with hundreds of thousands of clones, 60% to 75% of them seen once. Sequenced input: memory CD4+ T cells sorted from blood. These receptors all stem from a woman younger than 45 in good health. The CDR3 runs from the conserved cysteine through the conserved F or W. The D gene is left open where the match is weak. Clone size is stated in some rows and not others, as once, few, many or a class when expanded.

j_call v_call d_call clone_size cdr3_nt cdr3_aa
TRBJ1-2 TRBV18 TRBD1 few TGTGCCAGCTCACCGGGGACAGGAAGAGAGGATGGCTACACCTTC CASSPGTGREDGYTF
TRBJ1-5 TRBV28 - many TGTGCCAGCAGTTTAGCGGGGTCCAGCAATCAGCCCCAGCATTTT CASSLAGSSNQPQHF
TRBJ2-3 TRBV5-1 - few TGCGCCAGCAGCTTGGTGCAGGGGCCCAGCACAGATACGCAGTATTTT CASSLVQGPSTDTQYF
TRBJ1-2 TRBV30 TRBD1 few TGTGCCTGGAGTACGCGAACAGGGGAAGGCTATGGCTACACCTTC CAWSTRTGEGYGYTF
TRBJ1-5 TRBV7-2 TRBD1 - TGTGCCAGCAGCTTATCCTGGGGACAGCAATCCCAGCCCCAGCATTTT CASSLSWGQQSQPQHF
TRBJ2-3 TRBV7-9 - - TGTGCCAGCAGCCTGTCAGATACGCAGTATTTT CASSLSDTQYF
TRBJ2-3 TRBV27 - many TGTGCCAGCAGTTTATTCGGCACAGATACGCAGTATTTT CASSLFGTDTQYF
TRBJ1-1 TRBV29-1 TRBD1 - TGCAGCGTATCGGGACAGGGGTTCGGAGCTTTCTTT CSVSGQGFGAFF
TRBJ1-1 TRBV9 - few TGTGCCAGCAGCGGCACGGGGGGAACTGAAGCTTTCTTT CASSGTGGTEAFF
TRBJ1-2 TRBV28 - - TGTGCCAGCAGTTTATCAGGGGCGCGGGGCTATGGCTACACCTTC CASSLSGARGYGYTF
TRBJ2-1 TRBV27 - - TGTGCCAGCAGTCCTGTGTTCGGTTCCTACAATGAGCAGTTCTTC CASSPVFGSYNEQFF
TRBJ2-1 TRBV18 TRBD2 many TGTGCCAGCTCAGGGACTAGCGGGAGGATAGCCTACAATGAGCAGTTCTTC CASSGTSGRIAYNEQFF
TRBJ2-1 TRBV25-1 TRBD1 - TGTGCCAGCAGTGGGGACAGGGTTTACAATGAGCAGTTCTTC CASSGDRVYNEQFF
TRBJ1-5 TRBV7-8 - many TGTGCCAGCAGCTCCTGGGAGGGTAGCAATCAGCCCCAGCATTTT CASSSWEGSNQPQHF
TRBJ2-7 TRBV19 TRBD2 - TGTGCCAGTTCTCCAGCGGCTAGCGGGGCCTACGAGCAGTACTTC CASSPAASGAYEQYF
TRBJ2-1 TRBV9 - - TGTGCCAGCAGCGTAGACGGGTCACCATCCTACAATGAGCAGTTCTTC CASSVDGSPSYNEQFF
TRBJ1-5 TRBV7-2 TRBD1 - TGTGCCAGCAGCCCCGGGACAGGGGGGAATCAGCCCCAGCATTTT CASSPGTGGNQPQHF
TRBJ1-2 TRBV28 TRBD1 - TGTGCCAGCAGGAGGACAGGGATTTATGGCTACACCTTC CASRRTGIYGYTF
TRBJ2-7 TRBV4-1 TRBD1 - TGCGCCAGCAGCCAAGCACCCGTCGGACAGGCCTACGAGCAGTACTTC CASSQAPVGQAYEQYF
TRBJ2-1 TRBV27 TRBD2 - TGTGCCAGCACGCGGGTTCGGGGACTAGCCTACAATGAGCAGTTCTTC CASTRVRGLAYNEQFF
TRBJ2-3 TRBV7-3 - - TGTGCCAGCAGCTCTGTCAGCACAGATACGCAGTATTTT CASSSVSTDTQYF
TRBJ2-2 TRBV7-9 - - TGTGCCAGCAGCCGAATACTACCGTCGAACACCGGGGAGCTGTTTTTT CASSRILPSNTGELFF
TRBJ2-7 TRBV7-9 - few TGTGCCAGCAGCTTATCACGGGGGCGCCTGTCCTACGAGCAGTACTTC CASSLSRGRLSYEQYF
TRBJ1-4 TRBV30 TRBD1 once TGTGCCGGGGGGGAACTGGACAGGCCTAATGAAAAACTGTTTTTT CAGGELDRPNEKLFF
TRBJ2-1 TRBV2 TRBD2 - TGTGCCAGCAGTGTAAGGTCGGCGGGGGCCTACAATGAGCAGTTCTTC CASSVRSAGAYNEQFF
TRBJ2-3 TRBV9 - - TGTGCCAGCAGCGTAGTTGGAGGCCCTAATAGCACAGATACGCAGTATTTT CASSVVGGPNSTDTQYF
TRBJ1-3 TRBV28 - - TGTGCCAGCAGTTTATCCCAAAAGTCGTTTGGAAACACCATATATTTT CASSLSQKSFGNTIYF
TRBJ1-4 TRBV6-5 TRBD1 - TGTGCCAGCAGGCGGACAGGGTATTTAGGTGAAAAACTGTTTTTT CASRRTGYLGEKLFF
TRBJ2-3 TRBV5-4 - - TGTGCCAGCAGCCATCGACTAGAAGCGGGCACAGATACGCAGTATTTT CASSHRLEAGTDTQYF
TRBJ2-7 TRBV28 - - TGTGCCAGCAGCCCCCCGGGGCTATACGAGCAGTACTTC CASSPPGLYEQYF
TRBJ2-1 TRBV19 - - TGTGCCAGTAGCAAACAGCATAGTAGCGCCTACAATGAGCAGTTCTTC CASSKQHSSAYNEQFF
TRBJ1-5 TRBV5-1 - - TGCGCCAGCAGCTTGGCAGCAGGGGATCAGCCCCAGCATTTT CASSLAAGDQPQHF
TRBJ2-2 TRBV6-1 - - TGTGCCAGCAGTGAAAGTCAGGCCCGGGAGCTGTTTTTT CASSESQARELFF
TRBJ2-7 TRBV6-1 - few TGTGCCAGCAGTGAAGAAGGACAGTTCTCCTACGAGCAGTACTTC CASSEEGQFSYEQYF
TRBJ1-3 TRBV5-1 - - TGCGCCAGCAGCTTGGTGGGCCAGGGCCCTGGAAACACCATATATTTT CASSLVGQGPGNTIYF
TRBJ2-2 TRBV27 - - TGTGCCAGCAGTTTCAGGTGGCAGGCGAACACCGGGGAGCTGTTTTTT CASSFRWQANTGELFF
TRBJ2-3 TRBV14 TRBD2 - TGTGCCAGCAGCCAACCTTCTAGCGGGGCCCCGGATACGCAGTATTTT CASSQPSSGAPDTQYF
TRBJ2-7 TRBV28 TRBD1 - TGTGCCAGCATAAGACCGGGACAGGGGGCTTACGAGCAGTACTTC CASIRPGQGAYEQYF
TRBJ1-1 TRBV5-1 TRBD1 - TGCGCCACCCGCGGACAGGGGGCTGAAGCTTTCTTT CATRGQGAEAFF
TRBJ2-7 TRBV7-2 - - TGTGCCAGCAGCTTCCTAGCAATAGCCTCCTACGAGCAGTACTTC CASSFLAIASYEQYF
TRBJ1-1 TRBV18 - - TGTGCCAGCTGGATGGAGGACGGACGCACTGAAGCTTTCTTT CASWMEDGRTEAFF
TRBJ2-7 TRBV5-6 - - TGTGCCAGCAGCCCGCGACGACCGCCATACGAGCAGTACTTC CASSPRRPPYEQYF
TRBJ2-1 TRBV19 TRBD1 - TGTGCCACCGTACCTTCCGGGACAGGGTACAATGAGCAGTTCTTC CATVPSGTGYNEQFF
TRBJ2-3 TRBV5-1 - once TGCGCCAGCAGCTTTGGGGGCCCCGTCACAGATACGCAGTATTTT CASSFGGPVTDTQYF
TRBJ1-3 TRBV4-2 TRBD1 few TGTGCCAGCAGCCAAGAGGCACAGGGGGCGAGCACCATATATTTT CASSQEAQGASTIYF
TRBJ1-1 TRBV30 - - TGTGCCTGGAGCGAATACAGGAGGAACACTGAAGCTTTCTTT CAWSEYRRNTEAFF
TRBJ2-7 TRBV28 - - TGTGCCAGCAGTTTAACAGACCCAACCTACGAGCAGTACTTC CASSLTDPTYEQYF